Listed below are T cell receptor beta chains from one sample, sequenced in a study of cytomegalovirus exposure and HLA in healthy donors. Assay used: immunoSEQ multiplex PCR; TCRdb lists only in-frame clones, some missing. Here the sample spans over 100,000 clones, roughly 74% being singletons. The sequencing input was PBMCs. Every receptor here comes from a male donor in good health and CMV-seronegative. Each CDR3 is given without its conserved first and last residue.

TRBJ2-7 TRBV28 ASNTGTGGLYEQY
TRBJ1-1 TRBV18 ASSPPPGQPNTEAF
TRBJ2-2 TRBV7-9 ASSPGTSGINTGELF
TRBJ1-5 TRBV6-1 ASSVKRLNFGQPQH
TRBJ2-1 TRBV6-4 ASSRELGMAHNEQF
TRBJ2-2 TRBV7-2 ASSSGVWSGREAGELF
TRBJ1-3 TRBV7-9 ASGRASGNTIY
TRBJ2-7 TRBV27 ATAGTEPNYEQY
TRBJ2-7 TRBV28 ASSLFLAGRKRRSNEQY
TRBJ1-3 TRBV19 ASSTRHRQDGNTIY
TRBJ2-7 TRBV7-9 ASSPRDRREGEQY
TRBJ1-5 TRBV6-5 ASRTGTGNQPQH
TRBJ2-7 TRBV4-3 ASSQALVVQGAGEQY
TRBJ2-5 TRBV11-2 ASSISGGETQY
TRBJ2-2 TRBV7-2 ASSRDSKTGELF
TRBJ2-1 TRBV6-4 ASSDLRTSRLNEQF
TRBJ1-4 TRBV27 ASRPSAGQGRGVEKLF
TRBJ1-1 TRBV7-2 ASSLAPGGEAF
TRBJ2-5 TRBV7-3 ASSPSPAGGLETQY
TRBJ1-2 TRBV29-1 SVGGQADGYT
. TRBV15 ATRRGGSEETQY
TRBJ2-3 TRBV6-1 ASSNGQGTDTQY
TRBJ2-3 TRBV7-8 ASSLGLAGVQDTQY
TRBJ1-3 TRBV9 ASSSRVVAGNTIY
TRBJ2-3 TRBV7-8 ASSFSQGADDTQY
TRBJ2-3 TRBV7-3 ASSLRSAADTQY
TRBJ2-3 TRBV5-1 ASQMGATTDTQY
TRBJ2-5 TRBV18 ASSPPTVETQY
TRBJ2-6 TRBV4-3 ASSQAGVGANVLT
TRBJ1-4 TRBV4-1 ASSQVNAREKLF
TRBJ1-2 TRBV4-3 ASSHLGGGYT
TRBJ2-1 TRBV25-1 ASSEFLSSYNEQF
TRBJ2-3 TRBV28 ASIPGQGETDTQY
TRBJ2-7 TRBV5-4 ASSSRDPWTNYEQY
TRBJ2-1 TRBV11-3 ASSFFTSGGAYNEQF
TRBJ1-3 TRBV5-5 ASSFIDSSGNTIY
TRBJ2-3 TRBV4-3 ASSLGTSGPTFTQY
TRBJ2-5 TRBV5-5 ASSSSGQGFETQY
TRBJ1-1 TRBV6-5 ASSYSSTMNTEAF
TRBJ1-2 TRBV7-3 ASSPMGTGYGYT
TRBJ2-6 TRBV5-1 ASSLSRPSLDKAGANVLT
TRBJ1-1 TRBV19 ASSIDARQLNTEAF
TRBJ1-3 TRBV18 ASSPQNSGNTIY
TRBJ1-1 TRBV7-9 ASSSTSSRAEAF
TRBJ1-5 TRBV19 ASRGQANQPQH
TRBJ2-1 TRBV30 AWGHYNEQF
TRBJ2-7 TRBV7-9 SSSSLKTVKSSYEQY
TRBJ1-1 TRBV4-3 ASSQDRGLAEAF
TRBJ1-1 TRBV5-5 ASSLDRGTTEAF
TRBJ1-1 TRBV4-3 ASSRTTGGTEAF
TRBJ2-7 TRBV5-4 ASSLGRTGLPYEQY
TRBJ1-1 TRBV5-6 ASSFYYGQNTEAF
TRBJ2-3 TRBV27 ASSYSLAGNTQY
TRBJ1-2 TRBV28 ASSLFYGGNYGYT